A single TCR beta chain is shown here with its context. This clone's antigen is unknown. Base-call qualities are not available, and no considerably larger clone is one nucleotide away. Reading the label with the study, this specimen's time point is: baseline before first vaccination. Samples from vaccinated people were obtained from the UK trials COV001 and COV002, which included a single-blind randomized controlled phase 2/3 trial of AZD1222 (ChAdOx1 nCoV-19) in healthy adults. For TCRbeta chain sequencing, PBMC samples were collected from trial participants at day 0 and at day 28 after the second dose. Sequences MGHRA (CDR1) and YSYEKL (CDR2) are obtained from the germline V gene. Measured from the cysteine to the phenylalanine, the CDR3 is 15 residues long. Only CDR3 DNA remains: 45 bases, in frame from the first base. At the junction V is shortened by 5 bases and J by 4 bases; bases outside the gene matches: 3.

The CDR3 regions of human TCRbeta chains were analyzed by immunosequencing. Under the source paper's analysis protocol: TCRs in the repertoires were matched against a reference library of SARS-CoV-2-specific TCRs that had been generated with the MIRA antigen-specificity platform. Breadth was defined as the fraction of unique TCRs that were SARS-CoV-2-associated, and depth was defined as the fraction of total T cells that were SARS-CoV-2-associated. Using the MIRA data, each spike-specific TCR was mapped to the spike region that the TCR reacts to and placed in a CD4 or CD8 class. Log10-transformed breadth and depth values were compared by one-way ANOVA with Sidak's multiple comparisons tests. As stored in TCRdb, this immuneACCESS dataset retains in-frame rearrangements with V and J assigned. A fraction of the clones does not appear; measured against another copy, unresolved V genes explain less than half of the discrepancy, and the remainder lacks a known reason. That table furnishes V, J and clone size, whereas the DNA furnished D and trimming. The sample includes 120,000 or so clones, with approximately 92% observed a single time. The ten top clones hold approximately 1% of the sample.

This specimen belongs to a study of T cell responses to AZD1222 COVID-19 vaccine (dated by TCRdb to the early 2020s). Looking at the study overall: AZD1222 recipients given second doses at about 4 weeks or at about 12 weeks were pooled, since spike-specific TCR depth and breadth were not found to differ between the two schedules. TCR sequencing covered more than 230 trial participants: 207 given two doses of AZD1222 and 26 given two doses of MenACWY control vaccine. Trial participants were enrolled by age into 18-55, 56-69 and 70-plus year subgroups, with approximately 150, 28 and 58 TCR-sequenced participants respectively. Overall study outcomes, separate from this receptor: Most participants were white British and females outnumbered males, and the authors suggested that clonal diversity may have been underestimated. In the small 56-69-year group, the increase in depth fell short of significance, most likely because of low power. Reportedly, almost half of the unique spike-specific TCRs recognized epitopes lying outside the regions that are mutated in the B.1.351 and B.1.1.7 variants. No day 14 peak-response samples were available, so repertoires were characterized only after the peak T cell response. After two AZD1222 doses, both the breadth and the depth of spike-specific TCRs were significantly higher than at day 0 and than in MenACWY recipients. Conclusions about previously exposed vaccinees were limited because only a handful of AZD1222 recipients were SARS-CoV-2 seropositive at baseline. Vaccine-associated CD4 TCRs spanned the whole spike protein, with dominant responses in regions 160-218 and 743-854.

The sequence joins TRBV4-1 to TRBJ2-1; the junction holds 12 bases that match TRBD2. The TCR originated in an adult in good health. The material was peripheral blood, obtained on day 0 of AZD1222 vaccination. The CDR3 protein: CASSYGLAGYNEQFF. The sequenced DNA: TGCGCCAGCAGCTACGGACTAGCGGGGTACAATGAGCAGTTCTTC.